The 20 T cell receptor beta chains below all came from one sample that was sequenced in a study of blood T cell repertoires in COVID-19. TCRdb's copy holds only in-frame clones and misses some; the assay was immunoSEQ multiplex PCR. The sample contains about 160,000 clones, 85% of which appear only once. Material for sequencing was peripheral blood. These receptors all come from a human donor with acute or convalescent COVID-19. The donor label of this sample is uncertain.

A note on this clone: Additional DNA sequences in this sample encode the identical CDR3. This rearrangement joins TRBV7-2 to TRBJ2-2; D unresolved. CDR1 is SGHTA, CDR2 FQGNSA, per germline. The CDR3 contains 14 residues. Trimming took 2 bases from V and 1 from J, leaving 5 bases between them. CDR3 bases: TGTGCCAGCAGCTTAAGACAGAACACCGGGGAGCTGTTTTTT. Translation gives CASSLRQNTGELFF.

V is TRBV25-1 and J is TRBJ1-6; 8 nucleotides align to TRBD1. Looked up from germline, CDR1 is MGHDK and CDR2 is SYGVNS. CDR3 length equals 18 residues. Unmatched junction bases numbered 12, after V lost 1 base and J lost 7 bases. For the CDR3, the DNA is TGTGCCAGCAGTGAATTTCGCGGCCGACAGGGGAGGAATTCACCCCTCCACTTT. It specifies CASSEFRGRQGRNSPLHF.

CDR3 protein: CATSDPTLGRNNEQFF. The DNA of the CDR3 is TGTGCCACCAGTGACCCGACACTTGGAAGAAACAATGAGCAGTTCTTC. This chain connects TRBV24-1 to TRBJ2-1, with no clear D. CDR3 length equals 16 residues. Trimming removed 4 bases from V and 5 bases from J, with 17 bases in between. Germline CDR1 KGHDR, CDR2 SFDVKD.

The chain uses TRBV19 and TRBJ2-3, with TRBD2 matching 14 bases. The CDR3 is made up of 17 amino acids. The germline V gene has CDR1 LNHDA and CDR2 SQIVND (reference sequence). With 9 bases clipped from V and 4 bases from J, the junction kept 12 bases outside the gene matches. In DNA, the CDR3 is TGTGCCAGCCGAGAAGGACTAGCGGGGGGCACATCAGATACGCAGTATTTT. Translating gives CASREGLAGGTSDTQYF.

This clone was observed a single time. V is TRBV11-3 and J is TRBJ1-6, with a weak D call TRBD1 (5 bases). Germline assignment: CDR1 SGHNT and CDR2 YENEEA. V was shortened by 3 bases and J by 3 bases, with 6 bases between the two germline ends. The CDR3 extends over 14 amino acids. The CDR3 coding sequence is TGTGCCAGCAGCTTCAGGGTCTATAATTCACCCCTCCACTTT. It encodes CASSFRVYNSPLHF.

This chain connects TRBV5-1 to TRBJ1-2, with 8 bases lining up with TRBD1. The CDR3 extends over 15 amino acids. V lost 2 bases, J lost 0 bases, and 3 bases stayed unmatched. CDR1 is SGHRS and CDR2 is YFSETQ in the germline V gene. Written as DNA, the CDR3 is TGCGCCAGCAGCTTCGACAGGGGATCTAACTATGGCTACACCTTC. Protein sequence: CASSFDRGSNYGYTF.

This clone was detected once. The chain employs TRBV24-1 and TRBJ2-2; D is unresolved. The CDR3 has 14 amino acids. Trimming shortened V by 6 bases and J by 1 base, and 8 bases separated the two germline ends. CDR1 is KGHDR, CDR2 SFDVKD, per germline. Written as DNA, the CDR3 is TGTGCCACCAGTAGTCAGATGAACACCGGGGAGCTGTTTTTT. Its translation is CATSSQMNTGELFF.

The chain joins TRBV3-1 (or the pseudogene TRBV3-2) to TRBJ1-1; D is uncertain. Trimming left V 2 bases short and J 2 bases short, with 12 bases between. This CDR3 is 15 amino acids long. Germline V CDR1 and CDR2: LGHDT, YNNKEL (reference sequence). CDR3 DNA: TGTGCCAGCAGCCAAAGGGCGGGTTCTAACACTGAAGCTTTCTTT. Translated, it gives CASSQRAGSNTEAFF.

In this sample, this clone turned up once. The CDR3 DNA reads TGCGCCAGCAGTGGTTCGCGCCAGGGTTCGAACACTGAAGCTTTCTTT. Its translation: CASSGSRQGSNTEAFF. This sequence joins TRBV10-2 and TRBJ1-1, with a tentative D call TRBD1 (5 bases). Looked up from germline, CDR1 is WSHSY and CDR2 is SAAADI. This CDR3 contains 16 residues. Trimming removed 4 bases from V and 1 base from J, with 16 bases in between.

The chain joins TRBV7-3 to TRBJ1-1; 7 nucleotides align to TRBD1. Germline V CDR1 and CDR2: SGHTA, FQGTGA. The CDR3 is 15 amino acids. Germline trimming cut 5 bases from V and 4 bases from J; bases unmatched to any gene: 10. Here the CDR3 DNA reads TGTGCCAGCAGCAACCCGACAGGGAAGGGCACTGAAGCTTTCTTT. Its protein product is CASSNPTGKGTEAFF.

This clone was recorded only once. The chain joins TRBV9 to TRBJ2-7; the match to TRBD1 covers 10 bases. Trimming removed 3 bases from V and 0 bases from J; junction bases left unmatched: 3. The CDR3 contains 15 residues. Germline CDR1 reads SGDLS; CDR2 reads YYNGEE. In DNA, the CDR3 is TGTGCCAGCAGCGCTGGACAGGGGGGCTCCTACGAGCAGTACTTC. It codes for CASSAGQGGSYEQYF.

V and J are TRBV7-2 and TRBJ2-4; a possible D gene is TRBD2 (5 bases). The CDR3 runs to 15 residues. The germline V gene encodes CDR1 SGHTA and CDR2 FQGNSA. V lost 5 bases and J lost 2, with 13 bases in between. The CDR3 DNA is TGTGCCAGCAGCGGCTACCCGGGATCCAAAAACATTCAGTACTTC. Residues: CASSGYPGSKNIQYF. The entire variable domain, with the rest obtained from reference TRBV7-2 and TRBJ2-4, is as follows: GAGVSQSPSNKVTEKGKDVELRCDPISGHTALYWYRQSLGQGLEFLIYFQGNSAPDKSGLPSDRFSAERTGGSVSTLTIQRTQQEDSAVYLCASSGYPGSKNIQYFGAGTRLSVL.

This clone was observed a few times. V is TRBV4-3 and J is TRBJ2-2; D unresolved. From germline, CDR1 is LGHNA and CDR2 YSLEER. Trimming shortened V by 1 base and J by 3 bases, and 6 bases separated the two germline ends. This CDR3 region has 14 residues. CDR3 loop: CASSQVLYTGELFF. The CDR3 nucleotides are TGCGCCAGCAGCCAAGTTCTTTACACCGGGGAGCTGTTTTTT.

The rearrangement joins TRBV5-6 to TRBJ1-4, with 9 nucleotides matching TRBD1. This CDR3 contains 16 residues. Germline CDR1 SGHDT, CDR2 YYEEEE. V lost 4 bases, J lost 8 bases, and 12 bases stayed unmatched. The CDR3 loop is CASSRLTTGGGEKLFF. The DNA for the CDR3 is TGTGCCAGCAGCCGACTCACGACAGGGGGGGGCGAAAAACTGTTTTTT.

The rearrangement uses TRBV4-3 and TRBJ1-3; the D gene is possibly TRBD1 (6 bases). Trimming left V 0 bases short and J 2 bases short, with 17 bases between. This CDR3 comprises 18 residues. The germline V gene encodes CDR1 LGHNA and CDR2 YSLEER. The CDR3 is CASSQDRGREGAGNTIYF. CDR3 in DNA: TGCGCCAGCAGCCAAGATCGGGGAAGGGAGGGGGCTGGAAACACCATATATTTT.

The chain has TRBV23-1 and TRBJ1-1; D not resolved. TRBV23-1 is given ORF status, its function remaining uncertain. The CDR3 runs 13 residues. V shed 3 bases and J shed 2 bases, with 7 bases lying between them. CDR3 coding DNA: TGCGCCAGCAGTCATAGCCGCAACACTGAAGCTTTCTTT. Translating it yields CASSHSRNTEAFF.

This chain joins TRBV19 and TRBJ2-7; 8 nucleotides align to TRBD2. V lost 3 bases and J lost 3; bases outside the gene matches: 7. This CDR3 is built from 15 residues. Germline CDR1 is LNHDA and CDR2 is SQIVND (reference sequence). The CDR3: CASSMGSGAIYEQYF. As DNA, the CDR3 is TGTGCCAGTAGTATGGGTAGCGGGGCAATCTACGAGCAGTACTTC.

The V gene is TRBV10-2, the J gene TRBJ2-3, with a weak D call TRBD1 (5 bases). V shed 3 bases and J shed 5 bases, with 9 bases lying between them. The length of the CDR3 is 13 residues. The germline V gene encodes CDR1 WSHSY and CDR2 SAAADI. The CDR3 DNA follows: TGCGCCAGCAGTGAAATAAGGGGAGATACGCAGTATTTT. It specifies CASSEIRGDTQYF.

This chain links TRBV19 with TRBJ1-5; D gene unclear. There are 15 residues in the CDR3. CDR1 LNHDA and CDR2 SQIVND come from the germline V gene (reference sequence). V lost 3 bases to trimming and J lost 4 bases, with 13 bases between them. CDR3 sequence reads: CASSIERRVNQPQHF. CDR3 DNA sequence: TGTGCCAGTAGTATCGAGAGGAGGGTTAATCAGCCCCAGCATTTT.

The chain uses TRBV9 and TRBJ1-2; 11 nucleotides agree with TRBD1. The trim removed 3 bases at V and 4 bases at J, leaving 11 bases unmatched. Germline V CDR1 and CDR2: SGDLS, YYNGEE. The CDR3 runs to 17 residues. This CDR3 is CASSAGQGAREGYGYTF. The CDR3 DNA follows: TGTGCCAGCAGCGCCGGACAGGGGGCGAGGGAGGGCTATGGCTACACCTTC.